These 20 T cell receptor beta chains were all obtained from the same sample, sequenced in a study of control samples from healthy donors and cancer patients. Only in-frame clones appear in the TCRdb table, and some are missing; sequencing was by immunoSEQ multiplex PCR. The table shows 170,000 or so clones, with approximately 91% occurring only once. The sample was blood. The receptors originated from a woman in her forties in good health.

The V gene is TRBV5-1, the J gene TRBJ2-5, with D hard to call. The CDR3 consists of 17 residues. V dropped 0 bases and J dropped 2 bases, with 17 bases sitting between them. Germline CDR1 is SGHRS and CDR2 is YFSETQ. The CDR3: CASSLEPFANRQETQYF. The CDR3 DNA sequence: TGCGCCAGCAGCTTGGAACCTTTCGCCAACCGACAAGAGACCCAGTACTTC.

This clone was seen more than once but under ten times. The chain links TRBV7-6 to TRBJ1-1, with D possibly being TRBD1 (5 bases). The CDR3 loop spans 15 amino acids. V gave up 8 bases and J gave up 0 bases, with 16 bases separating them. Per germline, CDR1 SGHVS and CDR2 FNYEAQ. For the CDR3, the DNA is TGTGCCAGCCGCCCGAGACAGCTAATGAACACTGAAGCTTTCTTT. Protein: CASRPRQLMNTEAFF.

The chain recombines TRBV4-1 with TRBJ2-1; D uncertain. In germline, CDR1 is MGHRA, CDR2 YSYEKL. V dropped 6 bases and J dropped 4 bases, with 16 bases sitting between them. This CDR3 spans 15 amino acids. The CDR3 reads CASSLLSPPYNEQFF. The CDR3 DNA reads TGCGCCAGCAGTCTCCTGAGCCCGCCTTACAATGAGCAGTTCTTC.

Remarks on this clone: Other nucleotide sequences in the sample specify the same CDR3. J is TRBJ2-5 and V is TRBV5-1; D is unclear. This CDR3 is built from 12 residues. The ends were cut back, 0 bases at V and 4 bases at J, with 4 bases in the middle. Germline loops: CDR1 SGHRS, CDR2 YFSETQ. CDR3 nucleotide sequence: TGCGCCAGCAGCTTGGCCGGAGAGACCCAGTACTTC. Translating it yields CASSLAGETQYF. Full variable domain (rest looked up from reference TRBV5-1 and TRBJ2-5): KAGVTQTPRYLIKTRGQQVTLSCSPISGHRSVSWYQQTPGQGLQFLFEYFSETQRNKGNFPGRFSGRQFSNSRSEMNVSTLELGDSALYLCASSLAGETQYFGPGTRLLVL.

The chain combines TRBV6-1 with TRBJ1-4, with TRBD1 matching over 8 bases. The V gene end was trimmed by 4 bases and the J gene end by 7 bases; junction bases not matched to a gene: 11. Germline V gives CDR1 MNHNS, CDR2 SASEGT. CDR3 length equals 16 residues. In nucleotides, the CDR3 is TGTGCCAGCAGTGCCGTGAACAGGGGGTGGGTTGAAAAACTGTTTTTT. The encoded protein is CASSAVNRGWVEKLFF.

This chain joins TRBV3-1 (or the pseudogene TRBV3-2) and TRBJ2-3; no firm D call. The germline gives CDR1 LGHDT, CDR2 YNNKEL (reference sequence). Trimming pared 4 bases from V and 0 bases from J, leaving 14 bases between. The CDR3 runs to 16 residues. The CDR3 protein is CASSLHLGTSTDTQYF. DNA for the CDR3: TGTGCCAGCAGCCTTCATCTGGGAACCAGCACAGATACGCAGTATTTT.

The chain employs TRBV7-8 and TRBJ1-1; D uncertain. The CDR3 has 14 amino acids. Trimming shortened V by 2 bases and J by 1 base, and 8 bases separated the two germline ends. CDR1 and CDR2 from the germline V gene are SGHVS and FQNEAQ. CDR3 residues: CASSLPEGNTEAFF. CDR3 sequence (DNA): TGTGCCAGCAGCTTACCCGAGGGGAACACTGAAGCTTTCTTT. Filled out from reference TRBV7-8 and TRBJ1-1, the complete variable domain reads GAGVSQSPRYKVAKRGQDVALRCDPISGHVSLFWYQQALGQGPEFLTYFQNEAQLDKSGLPSDRFFAERPEGSVSTLKIQRTQQEDSAVYLCASSLPEGNTEAFFGQGTRLTVV.

The J gene is TRBJ2-2, the V gene TRBV27; tentative D call: TRBD1 (6 bases). Trimming removed 5 bases at V and 2 bases at J, with 12 bases between. This CDR3 is 15 amino acids long. Germline lookup yields CDR1 MNHEY and CDR2 SMNVEV (reference sequence). The CDR3 nucleotides read TGTGCCAGCAGTCCGGGACAAATCAACACCGGGGAGCTGTTTTTT. Its protein is CASSPGQINTGELFF.

V and J are TRBV10-3 and TRBJ1-5; D is possibly TRBD1 (6 bases). This CDR3 contains 16 residues. V was shortened by 2 bases and J by 3 bases, with 14 bases between the two germline ends. CDR1 is ENHRY and CDR2 is SYGVKD in the germline V gene. CDR3 residues: CAISETSTGSNQPQHF. The CDR3 DNA reads as TGTGCCATCAGTGAGACTTCTACAGGGTCCAATCAGCCCCAGCATTTT.

The rearrangement links TRBV7-2 to TRBJ1-4, with TRBD1 matching 8 bases. Germline assignment: CDR1 SGHTA and CDR2 FQGNSA. The CDR3 length is 15 residues. The V segment lost 0 bases and the J segment 10 bases; nucleotides outside the gene matches: 7. The CDR3 sequence: CASSLAGTGSGKLFF. The DNA for the CDR3 is TGTGCCAGCAGCTTAGCCGGGACAGGCTCAGGAAAACTGTTTTTT. The full variable domain, in which reference TRBV7-2 and TRBJ1-4 provide the parts outside the CDR3, is GAGVSQSPSNKVTEKGKDVELRCDPISGHTALYWYRQSLGQGLEFLIYFQGNSAPDKSGLPSDRFSAERTGGSVSTLTIQRTQQEDSAVYLCASSLAGTGSGKLFFGSGTQLSVL.

The chain joins TRBV14 to TRBJ1-1; D is possibly TRBD1 (6 bases). Germline loops: CDR1 SGHDN, CDR2 FVKESK. The CDR3 spans 17 residues. The germline V and J ends were trimmed by 4 bases and 1 base, with 19 bases remaining between them. This CDR3 reads CASSLSRRLGANTEAFF. The CDR3, as DNA: TGTGCCAGCAGCCTAAGTAGGAGGTTGGGGGCGAACACTGAAGCTTTCTTT.

Worth noting for this clone: Compared with germline, one end of the junction differs, possibly owing to a read error. This rearrangement joins TRBV5-6 to TRBJ2-1; 12 bases fit TRBD2. Germline V CDR1 and CDR2: SGHDT, YYEEEE. The CDR3 has 17 amino acids. In DNA form, the CDR3 reads TGTGCCAGCAGCTACGCCACTAGCGGGGGGCCCTACCATGAGCAGTTCTTC. Translated: CASSYATSGGPYHEQFF.

The chain joins TRBV11-2 to TRBJ1-2; D is ambiguous. From germline, CDR1 is SGHAT and CDR2 FQNNGV. The CDR3 length is 14 residues. Between the trimmed V and J ends, which lost 1 base and 0 bases, there was a span of 6 bases. Here the CDR3 reads CASSLGTANYGYTF. In DNA form, the CDR3 reads TGTGCCAGCAGCTTAGGTACAGCTAACTATGGCTACACCTTC.

The chain employs TRBV28 and TRBJ1-4; 9 nucleotides line up with TRBD1. Germline CDR1 MDHEN, CDR2 SYDVKM. CDR3 length: 14 amino acids. After removal of 4 bases from V and 6 bases from J, the junction contained 3 bases not matched to a gene. This CDR3 reads CASSSGQGYEKLFF. Written as DNA, the CDR3 is TGTGCCAGCAGTTCGGGACAGGGTTATGAAAAACTGTTTTTT. Using reference TRBV28 and TRBJ1-4 for the parts outside the CDR3, the full variable domain is DVKVTQSSRYLVKRTGEKVFLECVQDMDHENMFWYRQDPGLGLRLIYFSYDVKMKEKGDIPEGYSVSREKKERFSLILESASTNQTSMYLCASSSGQGYEKLFFGSGTQLSVL.

This clone was counted once. The sample carries other DNA sequences with the same CDR3. This sequence joins TRBV19 and TRBJ1-1; perhaps TRBD1 as D (5 bases). V was shortened by 3 bases and J by 2 bases, with 10 bases between the two germline ends. Germline CDR1 and CDR2: LNHDA and SQIVND (reference sequence). The CDR3 totals 14 residues. CDR3 in amino acids: CASSIRQQNTEAFF. DNA for the CDR3: TGTGCCAGTAGTATCCGACAGCAAAACACTGAAGCTTTCTTT.

The V and J genes are TRBV7-9 and TRBJ1-2, with D unresolved. V was trimmed by 1 base and J by 2 bases, leaving 11 bases between them. The CDR3 is 15 amino acids. The germline CDR1 and CDR2 sequences are SEHNR and FQNEAQ (reference sequence). CDR3 nucleotide sequence: TGTGCCAGCAGCTTAGGGCAGGCGCTAAACTATGGCTACACCTTC. This sequence encodes CASSLGQALNYGYTF. Together with reference TRBV7-9 and TRBJ1-2, the CDR3 gives the full variable domain: DTGVSQNPRHKITKRGQNVTFRCDPISEHNRLYWYRQTLGQGPEFLTYFQNEAQLEKSRLLSDRFSAERPKGSFSTLEIQRTEQGDSAMYLCASSLGQALNYGYTFGSGTRLTVV.

This chain connects TRBV18 to TRBJ2-7; perhaps D is TRBD1 or TRBD2 (5 bases each). This CDR3 is 16 amino acids long. Germline CDR1 and CDR2: KGHSH and LQKENI. The V gene lost 6 bases and the J gene lost 5 bases, with 23 bases spanning the gap. CDR3 in DNA: TGTGCCAGCTCGCTAGTTACCCGGGACCCAGAGGACGAGCAGTACTTC. Translation: CASSLVTRDPEDEQYF.

V gene TRBV27 combines with J gene TRBJ1-2; D uncertain. With 5 bases removed from V and 3 bases from J, the gap between germline ends came to 16 bases. This CDR3 is 15 amino acids long. Germline V gene sequence: CDR1 MNHEY, CDR2 SMNVEV (reference sequence). This CDR3 is CASSAMATPYYGYTF. As DNA, the CDR3 is TGTGCCAGCAGTGCCATGGCGACCCCCTACTATGGCTACACCTTC.

This chain joins TRBV20-1 and TRBJ2-1; D is ambiguous. The V and J ends lost 3 bases and 4 bases respectively, with 13 bases between them. CDR3 length: 14 residues. Germline V CDR1 and CDR2: DFQATT, SNEGSKA (reference sequence). For the CDR3, the DNA is TGCAGTGCTAGTCCAAACGAAGGTTACAATGAGCAGTTCTTC. It translates to CSASPNEGYNEQFF.

The genes are TRBV10-3 and TRBJ2-5, with 8 bases aligning to TRBD1. Germline CDR1 and CDR2: ENHRY and SYGVKD. With V trimmed by 6 bases and J by 0 bases, 0 bases remained unmatched. The CDR3 consists of 13 residues. CDR3 coding DNA: TGTGCCATCAGGGACAGGGACCAAGAGACCCAGTACTTC. It is translated as CAIRDRDQETQYF.